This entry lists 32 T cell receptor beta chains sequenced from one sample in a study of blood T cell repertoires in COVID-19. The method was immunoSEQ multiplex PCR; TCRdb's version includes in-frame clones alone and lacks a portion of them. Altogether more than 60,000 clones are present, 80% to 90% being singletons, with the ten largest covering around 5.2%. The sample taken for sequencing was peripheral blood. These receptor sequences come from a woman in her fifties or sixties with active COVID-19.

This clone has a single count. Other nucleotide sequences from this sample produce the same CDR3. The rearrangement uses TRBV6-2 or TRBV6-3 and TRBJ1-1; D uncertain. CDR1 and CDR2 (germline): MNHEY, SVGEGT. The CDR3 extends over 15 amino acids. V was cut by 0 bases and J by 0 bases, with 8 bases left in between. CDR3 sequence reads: CASSYSLEMNTEAFF. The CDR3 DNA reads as TGTGCCAGCAGTTACTCGTTGGAGATGAACACTGAAGCTTTCTTT.

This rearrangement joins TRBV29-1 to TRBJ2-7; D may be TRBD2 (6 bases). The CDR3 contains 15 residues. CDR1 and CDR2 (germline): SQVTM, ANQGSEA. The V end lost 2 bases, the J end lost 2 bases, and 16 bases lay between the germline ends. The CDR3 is CSVELAGGRPYEQYF. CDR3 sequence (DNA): TGCAGCGTTGAACTGGCCGGGGGTCGTCCCTACGAGCAGTACTTC.

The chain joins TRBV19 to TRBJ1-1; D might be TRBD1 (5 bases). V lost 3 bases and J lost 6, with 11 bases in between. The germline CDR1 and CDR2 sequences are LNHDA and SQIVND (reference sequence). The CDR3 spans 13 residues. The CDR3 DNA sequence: TGTGCCAGTAGTATTGGCCCGACAGCTGAAGCTTTCTTT. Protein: CASSIGPTAEAFF.

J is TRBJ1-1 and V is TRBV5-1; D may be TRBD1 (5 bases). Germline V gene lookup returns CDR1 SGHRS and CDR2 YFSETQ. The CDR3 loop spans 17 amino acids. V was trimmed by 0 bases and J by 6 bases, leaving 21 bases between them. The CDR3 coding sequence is TGCGCCAGCAGCTTGGGTCGGGGGACCCCGACGTATGCTGAAGCTTTCTTT. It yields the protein CASSLGRGTPTYAEAFF.

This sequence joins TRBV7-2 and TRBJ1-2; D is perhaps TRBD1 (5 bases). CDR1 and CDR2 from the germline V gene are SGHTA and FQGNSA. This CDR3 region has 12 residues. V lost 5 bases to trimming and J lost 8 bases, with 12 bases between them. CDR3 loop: CASSAQGYGYTF. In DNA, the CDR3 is TGTGCCAGCAGCGCTCAGGGTTACGGCTACACCTTC.

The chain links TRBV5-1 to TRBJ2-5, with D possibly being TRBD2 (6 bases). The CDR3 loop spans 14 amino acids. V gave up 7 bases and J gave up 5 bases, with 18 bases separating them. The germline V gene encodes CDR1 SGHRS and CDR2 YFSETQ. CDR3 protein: CASAPGSTWETQYF. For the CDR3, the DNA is TGCGCCAGCGCCCCCGGGAGTACTTGGGAGACCCAGTACTTC.

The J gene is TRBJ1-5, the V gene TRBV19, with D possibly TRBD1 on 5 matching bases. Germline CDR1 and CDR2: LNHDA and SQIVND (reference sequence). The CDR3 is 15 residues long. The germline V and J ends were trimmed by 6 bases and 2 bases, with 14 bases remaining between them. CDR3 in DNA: TGTGCCAGTAGGCAGGGCGCCTCGGGCAATCAGCCCCAGCATTTT. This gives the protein CASRQGASGNQPQHF. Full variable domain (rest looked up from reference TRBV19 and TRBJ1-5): DGGITQSPKYLFRKEGQNVTLSCEQNLNHDAMYWYRQDPGQGLRLIYYSQIVNDFQKGDIAEGYSVSREKKESFPLTVTSAQKNPTAFYLCASRQGASGNQPQHFGDGTRLSIL.

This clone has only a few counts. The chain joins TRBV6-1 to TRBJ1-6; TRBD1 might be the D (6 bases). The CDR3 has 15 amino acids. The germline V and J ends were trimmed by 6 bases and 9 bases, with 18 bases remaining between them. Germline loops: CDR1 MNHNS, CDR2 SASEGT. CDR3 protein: CASSYRAGEGSPLHF. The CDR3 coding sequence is TGTGCCAGCAGCTATAGAGCAGGGGAAGGTTCACCCCTCCACTTT.

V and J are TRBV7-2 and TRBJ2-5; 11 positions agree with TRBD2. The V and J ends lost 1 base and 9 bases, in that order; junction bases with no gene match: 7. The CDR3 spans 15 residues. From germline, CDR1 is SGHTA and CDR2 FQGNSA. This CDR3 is CASSLELAGELAQYF. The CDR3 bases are TGTGCCAGCAGCTTAGAACTAGCGGGAGAATTGGCCCAGTACTTC.

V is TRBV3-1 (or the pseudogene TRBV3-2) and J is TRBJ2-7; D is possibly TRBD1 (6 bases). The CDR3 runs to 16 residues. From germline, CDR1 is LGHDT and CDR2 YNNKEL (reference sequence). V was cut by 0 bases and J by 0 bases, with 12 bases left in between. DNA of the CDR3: TGTGCCAGCAGCCAAGATTTAGGACAGCTCTCCTACGAGCAGTACTTC. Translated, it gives CASSQDLGQLSYEQYF.

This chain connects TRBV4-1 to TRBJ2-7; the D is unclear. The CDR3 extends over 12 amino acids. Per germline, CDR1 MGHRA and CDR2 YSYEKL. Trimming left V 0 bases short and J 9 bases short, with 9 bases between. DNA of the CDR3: TGCGCCAGCAGCCAAGACCTCTCGGTGCAGTACTTC. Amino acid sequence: CASSQDLSVQYF.

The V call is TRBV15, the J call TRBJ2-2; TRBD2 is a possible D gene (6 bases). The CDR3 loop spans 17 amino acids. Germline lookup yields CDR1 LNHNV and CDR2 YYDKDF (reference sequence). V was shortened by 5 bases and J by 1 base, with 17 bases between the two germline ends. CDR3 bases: TGTGCCACCAGCGGCCCCGTGGGGCGGGGGAACACCGGGGAGCTGTTTTTT. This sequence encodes CATSGPVGRGNTGELFF.

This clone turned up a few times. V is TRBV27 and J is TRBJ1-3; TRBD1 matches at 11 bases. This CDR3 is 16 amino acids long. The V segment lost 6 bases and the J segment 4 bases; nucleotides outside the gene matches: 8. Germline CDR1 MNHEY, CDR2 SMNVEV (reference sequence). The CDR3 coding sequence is TGTGCCAGCAGAAAAGGACAGGGGGCGTTGGGAAACACCATATATTTT. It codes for CASRKGQGALGNTIYF.

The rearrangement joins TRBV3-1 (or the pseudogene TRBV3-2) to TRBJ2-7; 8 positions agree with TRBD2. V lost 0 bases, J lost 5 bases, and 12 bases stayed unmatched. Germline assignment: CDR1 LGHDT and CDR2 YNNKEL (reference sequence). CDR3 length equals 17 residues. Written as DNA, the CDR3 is TGTGCCAGCAGCCAAGATCGACCCAGCGGGAGTGCCCACGAGCAGTACTTC. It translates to CASSQDRPSGSAHEQYF.

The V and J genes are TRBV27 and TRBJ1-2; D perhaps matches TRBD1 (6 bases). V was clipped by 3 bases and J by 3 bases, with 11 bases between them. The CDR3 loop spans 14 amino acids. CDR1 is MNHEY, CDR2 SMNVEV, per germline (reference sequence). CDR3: CASSFQQGHYGYTF. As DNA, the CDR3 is TGTGCCAGCAGTTTCCAACAGGGCCACTATGGCTACACCTTC.

The CDR3 DNA follows: TGTGCCAGCAGCCCTGGGGGGGCCAAGAATCAGCCCCAGCATTTT. It translates to CASSPGGAKNQPQHF. V gene TRBV7-3 combines with J gene TRBJ1-5, with D possibly TRBD1 on 6 matching bases. V lost 5 bases to trimming and J lost 4 bases, with 15 bases between them. The CDR3 spans 15 residues. Germline V lookup: CDR1 SGHTA, CDR2 FQGTGA.

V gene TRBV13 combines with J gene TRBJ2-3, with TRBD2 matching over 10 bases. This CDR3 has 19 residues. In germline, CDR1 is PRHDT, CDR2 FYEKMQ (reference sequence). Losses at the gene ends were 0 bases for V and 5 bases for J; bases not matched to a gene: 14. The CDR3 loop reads CASSLGGFIAGGKVDTQYF. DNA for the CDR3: TGTGCCAGCAGCTTAGGCGGGTTCATAGCGGGAGGAAAAGTAGATACGCAGTATTTT. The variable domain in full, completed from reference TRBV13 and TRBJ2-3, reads AAGVIQSPRHLIKEKRETATLKCYPIPRHDTVYWYQQGPGQDPQFLISFYEKMQSDKGSIPDRFSAQQFSDYHSELNMSSLELGDSALYFCASSLGGFIAGGKVDTQYFGPGTRLTVL.

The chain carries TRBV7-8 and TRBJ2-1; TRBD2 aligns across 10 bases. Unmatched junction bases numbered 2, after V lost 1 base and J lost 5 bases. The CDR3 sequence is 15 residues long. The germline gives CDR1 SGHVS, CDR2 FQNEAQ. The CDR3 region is CASSLGSGRNNEQFF. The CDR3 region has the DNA TGTGCCAGCAGCTTAGGTAGCGGGAGGAACAATGAGCAGTTCTTC.

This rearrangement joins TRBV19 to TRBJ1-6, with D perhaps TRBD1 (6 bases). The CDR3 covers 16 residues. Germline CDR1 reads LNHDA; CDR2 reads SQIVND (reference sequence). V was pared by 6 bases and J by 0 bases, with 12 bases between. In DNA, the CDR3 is TGTGCCAGTAGGATGGACAGCTACTCCTATAATTCACCCCTCCACTTT. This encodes CASRMDSYSYNSPLHF.

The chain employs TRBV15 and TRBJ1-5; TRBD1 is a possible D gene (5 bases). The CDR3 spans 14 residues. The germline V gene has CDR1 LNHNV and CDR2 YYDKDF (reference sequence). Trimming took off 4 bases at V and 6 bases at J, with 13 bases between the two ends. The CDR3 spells CATSKGGGSQPQHF. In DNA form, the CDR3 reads TGTGCCACCAGCAAGGGCGGGGGGAGTCAGCCCCAGCATTTT.

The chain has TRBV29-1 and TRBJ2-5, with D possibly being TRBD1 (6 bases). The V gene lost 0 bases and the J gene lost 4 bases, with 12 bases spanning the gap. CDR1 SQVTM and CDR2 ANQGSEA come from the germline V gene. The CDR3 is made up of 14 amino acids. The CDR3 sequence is CSVEDLGAGETQYF. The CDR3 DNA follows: TGCAGCGTTGAAGATCTGGGGGCGGGAGAGACCCAGTACTTC.

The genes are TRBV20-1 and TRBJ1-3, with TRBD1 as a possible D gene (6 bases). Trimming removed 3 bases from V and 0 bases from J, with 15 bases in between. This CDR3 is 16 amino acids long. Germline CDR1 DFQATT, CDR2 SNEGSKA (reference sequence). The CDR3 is CSASLGQLNSGNTIYF. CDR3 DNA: TGCAGTGCTAGTCTCGGACAGCTTAACTCTGGAAACACCATATATTTT.

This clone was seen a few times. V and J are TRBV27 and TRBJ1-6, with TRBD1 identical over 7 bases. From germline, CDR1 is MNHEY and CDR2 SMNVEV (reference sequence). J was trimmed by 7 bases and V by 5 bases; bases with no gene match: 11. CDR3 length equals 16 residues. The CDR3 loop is CASSPGLDRRNSPLHF. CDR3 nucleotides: TGTGCCAGCAGTCCCGGGTTGGACAGGCGGAATTCACCCCTCCACTTT.

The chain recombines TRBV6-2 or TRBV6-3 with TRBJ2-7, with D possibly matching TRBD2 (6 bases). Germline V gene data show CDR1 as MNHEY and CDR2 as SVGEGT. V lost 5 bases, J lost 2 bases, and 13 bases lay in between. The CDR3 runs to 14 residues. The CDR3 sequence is CASSGAGRTYEQYF. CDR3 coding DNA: TGTGCCAGCAGTGGGGCGGGGCGGACCTACGAGCAGTACTTC.

CDR3 nucleotides: TGTGCCACCAGTGATTTGGCGAGCGGGAGTTCCCGCACAGATACGCAGTATTTT. It translates to CATSDLASGSSRTDTQYF. This chain joins TRBV24-1 and TRBJ2-3; the match to TRBD2 covers 8 bases. The V segment lost 0 bases and the J segment 1 base; nucleotides outside the gene matches: 8. The CDR3 loop spans 18 amino acids. Per germline, CDR1 KGHDR and CDR2 SFDVKD.

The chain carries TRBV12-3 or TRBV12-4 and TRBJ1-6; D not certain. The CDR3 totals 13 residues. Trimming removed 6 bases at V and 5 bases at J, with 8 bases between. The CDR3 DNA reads TGTGCCAGCAGAAAAACGGATAATTCACCCCTCCACTTT. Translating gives CASRKTDNSPLHF.

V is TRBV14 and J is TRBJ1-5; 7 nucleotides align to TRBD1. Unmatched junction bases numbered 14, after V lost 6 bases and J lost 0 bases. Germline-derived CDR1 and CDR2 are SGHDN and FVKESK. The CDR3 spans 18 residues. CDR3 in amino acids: CASSQKGAGWDSNQPQHF. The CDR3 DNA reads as TGTGCCAGCAGTCAAAAGGGGGCAGGGTGGGATAGCAATCAGCCCCAGCATTTT.

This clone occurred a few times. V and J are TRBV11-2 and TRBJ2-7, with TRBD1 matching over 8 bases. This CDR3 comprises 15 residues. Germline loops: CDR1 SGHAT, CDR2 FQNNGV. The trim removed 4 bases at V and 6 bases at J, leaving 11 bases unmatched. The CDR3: CASSSLQGAIGEQYF. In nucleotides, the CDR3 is TGTGCCAGCAGCTCCCTTCAGGGGGCGATAGGCGAGCAGTACTTC.

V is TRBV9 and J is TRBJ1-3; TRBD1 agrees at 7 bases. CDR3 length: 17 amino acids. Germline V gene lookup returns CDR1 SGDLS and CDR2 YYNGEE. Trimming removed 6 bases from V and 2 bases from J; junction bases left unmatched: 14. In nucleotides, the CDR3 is TGTGCCAGCACCGCCTCGACGACCGACAGGGCTGGAAACACCATATATTTT. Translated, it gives CASTASTTDRAGNTIYF.

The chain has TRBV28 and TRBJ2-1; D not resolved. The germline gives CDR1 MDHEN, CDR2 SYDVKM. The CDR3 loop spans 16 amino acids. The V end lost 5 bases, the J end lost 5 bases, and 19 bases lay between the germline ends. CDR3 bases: TGTGCCAGCAGTCTCCCCAATCAGAGGATACACAATGAGCAGTTCTTC. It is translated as CASSLPNQRIHNEQFF.

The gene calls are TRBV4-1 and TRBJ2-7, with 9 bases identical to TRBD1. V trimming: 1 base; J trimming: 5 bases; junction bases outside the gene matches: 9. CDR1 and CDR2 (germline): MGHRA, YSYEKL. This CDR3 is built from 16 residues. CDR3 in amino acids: CASSQVRGTGPHEQYF. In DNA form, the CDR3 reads TGCGCCAGCAGCCAAGTCCGTGGGACAGGGCCCCACGAGCAGTACTTC.

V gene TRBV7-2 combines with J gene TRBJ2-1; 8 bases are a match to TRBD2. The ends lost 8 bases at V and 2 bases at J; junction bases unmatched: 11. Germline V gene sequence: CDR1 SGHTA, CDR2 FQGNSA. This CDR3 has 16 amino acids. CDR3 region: CASSETSGSAYNEQFF. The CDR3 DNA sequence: TGTGCCAGCTCAGAAACCAGCGGGAGTGCCTACAATGAGCAGTTCTTC.